These T cell receptor beta chains were read from a single sample in a study of Graves' ophthalmopathy and Graves' hyperthyroidism. MiXCR, run by TCRdb on the multiplex PCR reads, gives a single entry per CDR3 protein. The table records 400,000 to 500,000 distinct CDR3 sequences, roughly 21% of them present only once. Input material: peripheral blood. The receptors shown here come from a woman between 18 and 29 years old with stable Graves' hyperthyroidism. Both conserved end residues are part of each CDR3. The order of the fields is V gene, J gene, D gene, clone size, CDR3 DNA, CDR3 protein. A D gene is named only where the DNA matches it firmly. Clone size is not always given. Where it is, it says once, few, many or a class for expanded clones.

v_gene: TRBV6-1; j_gene: TRBJ1-1; d_gene: .; abundance: few; CDR3nt: TGTGCCAGCAGACGGGACACCACGAACACTGAAGCTTTCTTT; CDR3aa: CASRRDTTNTEAFF
v_gene: TRBV28; j_gene: TRBJ1-1; d_gene: .; abundance: many; CDR3nt: TGTGCCAGCAGTTTCTCCGACGAGAGGACGGGGGGGATTGAAGCTTTCTTT; CDR3aa: CASSFSDERTGGIEAFF
v_gene: TRBV11-1; j_gene: TRBJ2-5; d_gene: .; abundance: few; CDR3nt: TGTGCCAGCAGCATTCCGGGACGGGGGTTGGAGACCCAGTACTTC; CDR3aa: CASSIPGRGLETQYF
v_gene: TRBV20-1; j_gene: TRBJ2-2; d_gene: .; abundance: many; CDR3nt: TGCAGTGCTCTTGACGCACCTCATACCCGATACACCGGGGAGCTGTTTTTT; CDR3aa: CSALDAPHTRYTGELFF
v_gene: TRBV3-1; j_gene: TRBJ2-7; d_gene: .; abundance: few; CDR3nt: TGTGCCAGCAGCCAAGATCGTTTCCGGCCAGGGGGGAAGTACGAGCAGTACTTC; CDR3aa: CASSQDRFRPGGKYEQYF
v_gene: TRBV29-1; j_gene: TRBJ1-1; d_gene: .; abundance: many; CDR3nt: TGCAGCGGTGGGGGAGGTCCGAACACTGAAGCTTTCTTT; CDR3aa: CSGGGGPNTEAFF
v_gene: TRBV6-1; j_gene: TRBJ1-2; d_gene: .; abundance: many; CDR3nt: TGTGCCAGCACCACACGGGGGGGGCGGGGCGGCTACACCTTC; CDR3aa: CASTTRGGRGGYTF
v_gene: TRBV12-3/TRBV12-4; j_gene: TRBJ2-7; d_gene: TRBD1; abundance: many; CDR3nt: TGTGCCAGCAGAATGGACAGGAGAGCCTACGAGCAGTACTTC; CDR3aa: CASRMDRRAYEQYF
v_gene: TRBV20-1; j_gene: TRBJ2-5; d_gene: TRBD1; abundance: many; CDR3nt: TGCAGTGCTAGAGATCAAGGACAGGTCCAAGAGACCCAGTACTTC; CDR3aa: CSARDQGQVQETQYF
v_gene: TRBV19; j_gene: TRBJ1-1; d_gene: .; abundance: many; CDR3nt: TGTGCCAGTAGTTGGCGGGGCGGATTGTCTGAAGCTTTCTTT; CDR3aa: CASSWRGGLSEAFF
v_gene: TRBV10-3; j_gene: TRBJ1-1; d_gene: .; abundance: .; CDR3nt: TGTGCCATCAGCGATCAGGGGAGCTCGAACACTGAAGCTTTCTTT; CDR3aa: CAISDQGSSNTEAFF
v_gene: TRBV7-8; j_gene: TRBJ2-2; d_gene: .; abundance: few; CDR3nt: TGTGCCAGCAGACGAACGAGGGTGAACACCGGGGAGCTGTTTTTT; CDR3aa: CASRRTRVNTGELFF
v_gene: TRBV2; j_gene: TRBJ2-5; d_gene: .; abundance: many; CDR3nt: TGTGCCAGCAGTCCAGACAGGAGGGAGGGCCACGAGACCCAGTACTTC; CDR3aa: CASSPDRREGHETQYF
v_gene: TRBV6-5; j_gene: TRBJ2-5; d_gene: .; abundance: many; CDR3nt: TGTGCCAGCACCAAGGGGCTAGCGTATCAAGAGACCCAGTACTTC; CDR3aa: CASTKGLAYQETQYF
v_gene: TRBV12-3/TRBV12-4; j_gene: TRBJ2-7; d_gene: TRBD1; abundance: many; CDR3nt: TGTGCCAGCAGTTCCCCGGGACAGGGGACCCACGAGCAGTACTTC; CDR3aa: CASSSPGQGTHEQYF
v_gene: TRBV15; j_gene: TRBJ2-5; d_gene: .; abundance: few; CDR3nt: TGTGCCACCAGCAGAGATCGGGCCGGCCCTCGGGTCCAGTACTTC; CDR3aa: CATSRDRAGPRVQYF
v_gene: TRBV6-1; j_gene: TRBJ2-7; d_gene: .; abundance: many; CDR3nt: TGTGCCAGCATCGTAGGGGCCTACGAGCAGTACTTC; CDR3aa: CASIVGAYEQYF
v_gene: TRBV6-1; j_gene: TRBJ2-7; d_gene: TRBD1; abundance: .; CDR3nt: TGTGCCAGCAGTGAACGAGGGGACAGCTCCTACGAGCAGTACTTC; CDR3aa: CASSERGDSSYEQYF
v_gene: TRBV9; j_gene: TRBJ2-2; d_gene: .; abundance: .; CDR3nt: TGTGCCAGCGGTCAGAACACCGGGGAGCTGTTTTTT; CDR3aa: CASGQNTGELFF
v_gene: TRBV7-2; j_gene: TRBJ2-7; d_gene: TRBD2; abundance: many; CDR3nt: TGTGCCAGCAGCCTACCTGCGCGGGAGGGGTTTAAGCAGTACTTC; CDR3aa: CASSLPAREGFKQYF
v_gene: TRBV20-1; j_gene: TRBJ2-7; d_gene: .; abundance: many; CDR3nt: TGCAGTGCTCTCGACAGGACCTCCTCCTACGAGCAGTACTTC; CDR3aa: CSALDRTSSYEQYF
v_gene: TRBV6-1; j_gene: TRBJ1-2; d_gene: .; abundance: many; CDR3nt: TGTGCCAGCAGCCTTGCTGGGCTCAACTATGGCTACACCTTC; CDR3aa: CASSLAGLNYGYTF
v_gene: TRBV7-9; j_gene: TRBJ1-3; d_gene: .; abundance: many; CDR3nt: TGTGCCAGCAGCTTAGGGGGATCTGGAGGAAACACCATATATTTT; CDR3aa: CASSLGGSGGNTIYF
v_gene: TRBV5-1; j_gene: TRBJ2-6; d_gene: .; abundance: many; CDR3nt: TGCGCCAGCAGCTTGCTCCCCTCTGGGGCCAACGTCCTGACTTTC; CDR3aa: CASSLLPSGANVLTF
v_gene: TRBV7-6; j_gene: TRBJ1-5; d_gene: .; abundance: many; CDR3nt: TGTGCCAGCAGCTTAGAAGCCGGCTATAGCAATCAGCCCCAGCATTTT; CDR3aa: CASSLEAGYSNQPQHF
v_gene: TRBV6-1; j_gene: TRBJ2-5; d_gene: .; abundance: medium-sized; CDR3nt: TGTGCCAGCAGTGAACAGGGGCTTCAAGAGACCCAGTACTTC; CDR3aa: CASSEQGLQETQYF
v_gene: TRBV7-2; j_gene: TRBJ1-1; d_gene: TRBD1; abundance: many; CDR3nt: TGTGCCAGCAGCTTCTACAGGGGAAAGGCTGAAGCTTTCTTT; CDR3aa: CASSFYRGKAEAFF
v_gene: TRBV10-2; j_gene: TRBJ2-4; d_gene: TRBD1; abundance: many; CDR3nt: TGCGCCAGCAGCCTGGACAGGTCAGCCAAAAACATTCAGTACTTC; CDR3aa: CASSLDRSAKNIQYF
v_gene: TRBV7-9; j_gene: TRBJ2-5; d_gene: TRBD2; abundance: once; CDR3nt: TGTGCCAGCAGCTCCGGGAGGATGGAGACCCAGTACTTC; CDR3aa: CASSSGRMETQYF
v_gene: TRBV20-1; j_gene: TRBJ1-2; d_gene: .; abundance: many; CDR3nt: TGCAGTGCTACCTACCATCGGGGAGGCTATGGCTACACCTTC; CDR3aa: CSATYHRGGYGYTF
v_gene: TRBV14; j_gene: TRBJ2-4; d_gene: .; abundance: .; CDR3nt: TGTGCCAGCAGCCAAGATTACATTCAGTACTTC; CDR3aa: CASSQDYIQYF
v_gene: TRBV12-3/TRBV12-4; j_gene: TRBJ1-3; d_gene: .; abundance: many; CDR3nt: TGTGCCAGCAGTTTGGGCGTCAGCTCTGGAAACACCATATATTTT; CDR3aa: CASSLGVSSGNTIYF
v_gene: TRBV9; j_gene: TRBJ2-7; d_gene: TRBD2; abundance: many; CDR3nt: TGTGCCAGCAGCGCATCTAGCGGGGGAAACGAGCAGTACTTC; CDR3aa: CASSASSGGNEQYF
v_gene: TRBV12-3/TRBV12-4; j_gene: TRBJ2-7; d_gene: .; abundance: .; CDR3nt: TGTGCCAGCAGTTTACCGGGACTTCTAAGGAGTTCCTACGAGCAGTACTTC; CDR3aa: CASSLPGLLRSSYEQYF
v_gene: TRBV19; j_gene: TRBJ2-7; d_gene: .; abundance: many; CDR3nt: TGTGCCAGTACCCATGCAGGCGACAGAGACGAGCAGTACTTC; CDR3aa: CASTHAGDRDEQYF
v_gene: TRBV6-1; j_gene: TRBJ2-5; d_gene: .; abundance: many; CDR3nt: TGTGCCAGCAGTGAAGGGGTGGGGGAGACCCAGTACTTC; CDR3aa: CASSEGVGETQYF
v_gene: TRBV6-5; j_gene: TRBJ1-5; d_gene: TRBD1; abundance: few; CDR3nt: TGTGCCAGCAGTTGGGGACAGGGGAATTCGGTCCAGCATTTT; CDR3aa: CASSWGQGNSVQHF
v_gene: TRBV20-1; j_gene: TRBJ2-7; d_gene: TRBD2; abundance: .; CDR3nt: TGCAGTGCTAGAGATGTGACTAGCGGGAGCACCCCTAGCGAGCAGTACTTC; CDR3aa: CSARDVTSGSTPSEQYF
v_gene: TRBV20-1; j_gene: TRBJ2-5; d_gene: .; abundance: .; CDR3nt: TGCAGTGCTAGTGCGGGGCAGCAGGTAGAGACCCAGTACTTC; CDR3aa: CSASAGQQVETQYF
v_gene: TRBV20-1; j_gene: TRBJ1-5; d_gene: .; abundance: many; CDR3nt: TGCAGTGCTAGAGTGAGGACAAGTAGCAATCAGCCCCAGCATTTT; CDR3aa: CSARVRTSSNQPQHF
v_gene: TRBV12-3/TRBV12-4; j_gene: TRBJ1-5; d_gene: .; abundance: many; CDR3nt: TGTGCCAGCAGTTTGAATAATCATCAGCCCCAGCATTTT; CDR3aa: CASSLNNHQPQHF
v_gene: TRBV5-1; j_gene: TRBJ2-7; d_gene: TRBD1; abundance: .; CDR3nt: TGCGCCAGCAGCCCCAGACAGGGCGGAGGCGAGCAGTACTTC; CDR3aa: CASSPRQGGGEQYF
v_gene: TRBV10-2; j_gene: TRBJ2-7; d_gene: TRBD2; abundance: many; CDR3nt: TGCGCCAGCAGGAACCGGCCCTTACCGGGACTAGCGGGAACGGTATACGAGCAGTACTTC; CDR3aa: CASRNRPLPGLAGTVYEQYF
v_gene: TRBV20-1; j_gene: TRBJ2-7; d_gene: .; abundance: many; CDR3nt: TGCAGTGCTAGAGATGTACAGTGGGGCGCTTACGAGCAGTACTTC; CDR3aa: CSARDVQWGAYEQYF
v_gene: TRBV7-8; j_gene: TRBJ2-7; d_gene: .; abundance: .; CDR3nt: TGTGCCAGCAGCTTAAATTTGGCCACCGAGCAGTACTTC; CDR3aa: CASSLNLATEQYF
v_gene: TRBV20-1; j_gene: TRBJ2-5; d_gene: TRBD2; abundance: many; CDR3nt: TGCAGTGCTAGGGCCCTAGCGGGAGGGCCAGAGACCCAGTACTTC; CDR3aa: CSARALAGGPETQYF
v_gene: TRBV14; j_gene: TRBJ2-4; d_gene: .; abundance: .; CDR3nt: TGTGCCAGCAGCCAAGGCGTGGTCCGAAACATTCAGTACTTC; CDR3aa: CASSQGVVRNIQYF
v_gene: TRBV7-3; j_gene: TRBJ2-5; d_gene: .; abundance: few; CDR3nt: TGTGCCAGCAGCGCGGGCCTCGGGGTGGGAGAGACCCAGTACTTC; CDR3aa: CASSAGLGVGETQYF
v_gene: TRBV28; j_gene: TRBJ1-5; d_gene: .; abundance: few; CDR3nt: TGTGCCAGCAGTTTCCCTAGTCAGCCCCAGCATTTT; CDR3aa: CASSFPSQPQHF
v_gene: TRBV6-1; j_gene: TRBJ1-2; d_gene: TRBD1; abundance: many; CDR3nt: TGTGCCAGCAGAGGGACAGCGTATGGCTACACCTTC; CDR3aa: CASRGTAYGYTF
v_gene: TRBV12-3/TRBV12-4; j_gene: TRBJ2-7; d_gene: .; abundance: many; CDR3nt: TGTGCCAGCAGCCACGGACCGACAGGGAGGTACGAGCAGTACTTC; CDR3aa: CASSHGPTGRYEQYF
v_gene: TRBV6-2/TRBV6-3; j_gene: TRBJ2-5; d_gene: .; abundance: .; CDR3nt: TGTGCCAGCAGTGATTACAGGGCGGCCGGGGAGACCCAGTACTTC; CDR3aa: CASSDYRAAGETQYF
v_gene: TRBV4-1; j_gene: TRBJ2-7; d_gene: TRBD1; abundance: many; CDR3nt: TGCGCCAGCAGCCAAGCCCCGACCAGGGGGCCCGCCTACGAGCAGTACTTC; CDR3aa: CASSQAPTRGPAYEQYF